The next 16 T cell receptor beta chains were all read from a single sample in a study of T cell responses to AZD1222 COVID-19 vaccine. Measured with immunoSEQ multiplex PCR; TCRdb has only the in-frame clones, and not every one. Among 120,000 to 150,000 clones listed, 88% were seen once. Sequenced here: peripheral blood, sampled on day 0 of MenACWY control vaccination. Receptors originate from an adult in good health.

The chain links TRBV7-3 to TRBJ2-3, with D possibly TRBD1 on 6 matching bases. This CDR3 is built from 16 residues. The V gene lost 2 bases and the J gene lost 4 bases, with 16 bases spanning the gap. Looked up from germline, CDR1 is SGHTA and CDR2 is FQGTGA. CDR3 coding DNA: TGTGCCAGCAGCTTACTTGGATTAGGGGGTCCAGATACGCAGTATTTT. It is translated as CASSLLGLGGPDTQYF.

CDR3: CASSLELSDTQYF. The CDR3 bases are TGTGCCAGCAGCTTAGAGCTGTCCGATACGCAGTATTTT. The V call is TRBV7-2, the J call TRBJ2-3; D remains ambiguous. The V gene's germline CDR1 is SGHTA and CDR2 FQGNSA. This CDR3 has 13 amino acids. V was pared by 1 base and J by 6 bases, with 8 bases between.

CDR3 amino acids: CASRHASNREQFF. The CDR3 bases are TGTGCCAGTCGGCACGCTTCGAACCGTGAGCAGTTCTTC. The V call is TRBV19, the J call TRBJ2-1; D is uncertain. The CDR3 totals 13 residues. V lost 8 bases to trimming and J lost 9 bases, with 17 bases between them. CDR1 and CDR2 from the germline V gene are LNHDA and SQIVND (reference sequence).

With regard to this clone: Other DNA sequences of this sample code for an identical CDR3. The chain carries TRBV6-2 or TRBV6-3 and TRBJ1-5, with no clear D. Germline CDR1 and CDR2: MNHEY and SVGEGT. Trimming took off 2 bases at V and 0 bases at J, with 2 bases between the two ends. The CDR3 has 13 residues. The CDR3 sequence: CASSYDSNQPQHF. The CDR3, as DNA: TGTGCCAGCAGTTACGATAGCAATCAGCCCCAGCATTTT.

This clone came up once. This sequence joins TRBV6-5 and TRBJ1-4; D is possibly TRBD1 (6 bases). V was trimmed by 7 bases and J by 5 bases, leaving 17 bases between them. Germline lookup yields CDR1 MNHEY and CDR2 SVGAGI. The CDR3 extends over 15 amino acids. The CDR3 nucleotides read TGTGCCAGCACCCGCAGGGAGGGGGGGAATGAAAAACTGTTTTTT. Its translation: CASTRREGGNEKLFF.

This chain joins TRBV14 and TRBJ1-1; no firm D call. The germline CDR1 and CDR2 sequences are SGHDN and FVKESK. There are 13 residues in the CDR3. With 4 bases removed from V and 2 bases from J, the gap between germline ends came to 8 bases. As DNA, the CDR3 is TGTGCCAGCAGCCCCATCGACAACACTGAAGCTTTCTTT. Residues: CASSPIDNTEAFF.

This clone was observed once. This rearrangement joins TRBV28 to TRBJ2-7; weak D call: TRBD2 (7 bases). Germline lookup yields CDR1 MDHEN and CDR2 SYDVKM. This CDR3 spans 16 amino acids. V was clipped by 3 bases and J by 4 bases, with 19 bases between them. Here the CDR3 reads CASSFRGAKRVYEQYF. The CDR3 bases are TGTGCCAGCAGTTTCCGGGGGGCGAAACGGGTTTACGAGCAGTACTTC.

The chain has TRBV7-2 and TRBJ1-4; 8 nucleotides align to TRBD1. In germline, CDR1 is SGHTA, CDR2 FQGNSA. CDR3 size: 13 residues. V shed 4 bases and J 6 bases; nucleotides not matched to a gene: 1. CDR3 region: CASSSGQDEKLFF. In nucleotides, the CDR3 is TGTGCCAGCAGCTCGGGACAGGATGAAAAACTGTTTTTT.

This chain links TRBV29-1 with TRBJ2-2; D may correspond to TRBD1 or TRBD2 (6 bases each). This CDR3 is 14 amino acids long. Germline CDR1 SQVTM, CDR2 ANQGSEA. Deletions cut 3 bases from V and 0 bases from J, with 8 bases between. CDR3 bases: TGCAGCGTTGATCGGGGGCCGAACACCGGGGAGCTGTTTTTT. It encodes CSVDRGPNTGELFF.

Here the CDR3 DNA reads TGTGCCAGCAGCGTAGGGGCTGCCTTTGGGGCCAACGTCCTGACTTTC. This gives the protein CASSVGAAFGANVLTF. The rearrangement uses TRBV9 and TRBJ2-6; no reliable D call. Germline CDR1 and CDR2: SGDLS and YYNGEE. The CDR3 loop spans 16 amino acids. V was pared by 0 bases and J by 3 bases, with 10 bases between.

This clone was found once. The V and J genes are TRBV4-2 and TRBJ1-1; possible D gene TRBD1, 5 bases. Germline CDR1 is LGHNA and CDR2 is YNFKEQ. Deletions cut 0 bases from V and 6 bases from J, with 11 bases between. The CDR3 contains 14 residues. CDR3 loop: CASSQEKGSAEAFF. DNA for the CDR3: TGTGCCAGCAGCCAAGAAAAGGGGTCTGCTGAAGCTTTCTTT.

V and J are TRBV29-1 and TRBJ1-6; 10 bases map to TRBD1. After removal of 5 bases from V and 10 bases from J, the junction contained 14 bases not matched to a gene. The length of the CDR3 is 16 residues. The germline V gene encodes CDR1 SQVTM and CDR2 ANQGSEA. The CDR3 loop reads CSVTLPGTGDGSPLHF. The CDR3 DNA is TGCAGCGTTACCCTCCCGGGGACAGGGGATGGATCACCCCTCCACTTT.

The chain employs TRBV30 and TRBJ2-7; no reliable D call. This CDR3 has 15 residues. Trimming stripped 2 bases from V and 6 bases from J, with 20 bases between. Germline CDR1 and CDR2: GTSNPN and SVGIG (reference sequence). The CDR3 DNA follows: TGTGCCTGGAGTCCTGGACGTAGGAGTCGCTCCGAGCAGTACTTC. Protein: CAWSPGRRSRSEQYF.

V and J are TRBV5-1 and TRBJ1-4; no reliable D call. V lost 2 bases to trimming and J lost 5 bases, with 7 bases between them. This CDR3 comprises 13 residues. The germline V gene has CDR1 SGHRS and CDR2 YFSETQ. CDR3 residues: CASSFESNEKLFF. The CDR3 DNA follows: TGCGCCAGCAGCTTCGAATCGAATGAAAAACTGTTTTTT.

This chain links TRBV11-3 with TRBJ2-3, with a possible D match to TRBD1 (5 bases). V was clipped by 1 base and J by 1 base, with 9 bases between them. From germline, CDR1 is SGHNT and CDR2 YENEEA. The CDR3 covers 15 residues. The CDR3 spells CASSLVVGGTDTQYF. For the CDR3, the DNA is TGTGCCAGCAGCTTAGTAGTAGGGGGCACAGATACGCAGTATTTT.

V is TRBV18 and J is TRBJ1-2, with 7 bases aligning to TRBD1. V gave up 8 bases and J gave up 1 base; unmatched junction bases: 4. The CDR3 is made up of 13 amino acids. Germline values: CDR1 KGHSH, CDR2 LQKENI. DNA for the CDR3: TGTGCCAGCCTACAGGGGTTTAACTATGGCTACACCTTC. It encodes CASLQGFNYGYTF.